This TCR beta chain was recorded in a study of blood T cells in healthy people across ages. Alongside a J-beta primer mix, a sample-barcoded 5' primer served in a second PCR lasting about 7 to 12 cycles. TCRdb re-analysed the 5' RACE reads in MiXCR, keeping a single row per CDR3 protein. The sample has 750,000 to 850,000 distinct CDR3 sequences; approximately 25% are singletons. V lost 6 bases and J 2 bases, leaving 9 bases between the germline ends. CDR1 is MNHNY and CDR2 is SVGAGI in the germline V gene (reference sequence). CDR3 length: 13 amino acids. The sample was also linked to a second study, of T cells of mothers and their children.

This chain uses TRBV6-6 with TRBJ2-3; D possibly corresponds to TRBD2 (5 bases). Sequencing input: blood. This clonotype was obtained from a boy younger than 18 in good health. The CDR3 region has the DNA TGTGCCAGCAGAGGACTTACCACAGATACGCAGTATTTT. Translation: CASRGLTTDTQYF.